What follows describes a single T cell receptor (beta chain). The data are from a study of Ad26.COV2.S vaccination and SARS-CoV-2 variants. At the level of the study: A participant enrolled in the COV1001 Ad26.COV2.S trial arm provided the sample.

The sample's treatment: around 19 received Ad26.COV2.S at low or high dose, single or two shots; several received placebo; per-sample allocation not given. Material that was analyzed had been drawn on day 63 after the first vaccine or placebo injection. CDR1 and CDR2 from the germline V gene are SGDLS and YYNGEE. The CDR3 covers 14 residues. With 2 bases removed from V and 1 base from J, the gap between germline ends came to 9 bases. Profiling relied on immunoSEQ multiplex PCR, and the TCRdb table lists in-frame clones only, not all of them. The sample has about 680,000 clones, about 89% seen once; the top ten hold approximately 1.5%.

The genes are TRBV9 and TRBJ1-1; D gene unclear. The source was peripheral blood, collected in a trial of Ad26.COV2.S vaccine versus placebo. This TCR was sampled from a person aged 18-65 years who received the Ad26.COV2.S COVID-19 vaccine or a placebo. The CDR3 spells CASSVEGRNTEAFF. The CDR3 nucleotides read TGTGCCAGCAGCGTCGAGGGAAGGAACACTGAAGCTTTCTTT.